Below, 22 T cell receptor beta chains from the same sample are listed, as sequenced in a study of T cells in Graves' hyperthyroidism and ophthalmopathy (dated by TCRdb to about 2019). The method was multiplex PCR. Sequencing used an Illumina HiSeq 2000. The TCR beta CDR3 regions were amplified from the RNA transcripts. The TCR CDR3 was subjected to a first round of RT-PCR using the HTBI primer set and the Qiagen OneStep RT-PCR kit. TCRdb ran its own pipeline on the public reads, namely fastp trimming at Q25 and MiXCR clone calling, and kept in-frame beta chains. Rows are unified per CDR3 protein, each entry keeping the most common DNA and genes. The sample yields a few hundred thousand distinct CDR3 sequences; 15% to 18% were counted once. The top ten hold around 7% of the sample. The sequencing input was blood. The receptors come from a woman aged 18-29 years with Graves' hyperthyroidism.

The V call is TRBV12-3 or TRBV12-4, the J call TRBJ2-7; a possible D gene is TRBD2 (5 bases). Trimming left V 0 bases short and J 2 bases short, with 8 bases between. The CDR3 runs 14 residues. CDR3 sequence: CASSLARVPYEQYF. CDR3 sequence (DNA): TGTGCCAGCAGTTTAGCGCGGGTACCCTACGAGCAGTACTTC.

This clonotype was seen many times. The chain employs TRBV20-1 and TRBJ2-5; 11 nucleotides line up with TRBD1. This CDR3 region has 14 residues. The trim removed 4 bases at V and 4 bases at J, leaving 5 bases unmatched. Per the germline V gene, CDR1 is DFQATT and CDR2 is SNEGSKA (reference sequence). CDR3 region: CSATRGTGGETQYF. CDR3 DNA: TGCAGTGCTACACGCGGGACAGGGGGAGAGACCCAGTACTTC.

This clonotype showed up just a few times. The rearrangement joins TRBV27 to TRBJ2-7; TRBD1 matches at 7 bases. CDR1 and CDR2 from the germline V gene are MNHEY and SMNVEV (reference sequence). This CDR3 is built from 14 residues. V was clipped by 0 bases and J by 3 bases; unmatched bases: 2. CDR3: CASSLSNRGYEQYF. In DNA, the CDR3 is TGTGCCAGCAGTTTATCGAACAGGGGCTACGAGCAGTACTTC.

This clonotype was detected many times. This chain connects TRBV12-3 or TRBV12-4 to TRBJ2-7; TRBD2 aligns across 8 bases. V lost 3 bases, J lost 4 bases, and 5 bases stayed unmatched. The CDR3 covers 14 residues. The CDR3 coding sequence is TGTGCCAGCAGTTTCACGGGGGGGCGGTACGAGCAGTACTTC. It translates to CASSFTGGRYEQYF.

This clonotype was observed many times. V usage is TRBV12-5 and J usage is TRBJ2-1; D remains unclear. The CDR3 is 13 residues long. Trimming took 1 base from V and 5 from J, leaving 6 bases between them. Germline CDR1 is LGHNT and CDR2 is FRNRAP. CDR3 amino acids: CASGLGSHNEQFF. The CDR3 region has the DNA TGTGCTAGTGGTTTGGGGTCCCACAATGAGCAGTTCTTC.

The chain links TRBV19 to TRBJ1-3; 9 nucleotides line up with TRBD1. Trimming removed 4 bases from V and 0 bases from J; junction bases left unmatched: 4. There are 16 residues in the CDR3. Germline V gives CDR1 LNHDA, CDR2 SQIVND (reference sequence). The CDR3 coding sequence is TGTGCCAGTAGTAAGGACAGGGGCCTCTCTGGAAACACCATATATTTT. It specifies CASSKDRGLSGNTIYF. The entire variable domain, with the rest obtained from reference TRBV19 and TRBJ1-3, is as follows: DGGITQSPKYLFRKEGQNVTLSCEQNLNHDAMYWYRQDPGQGLRLIYYSQIVNDFQKGDIAEGYSVSREKKESFPLTVTSAQKNPTAFYLCASSKDRGLSGNTIYFGEGSWLTVV.

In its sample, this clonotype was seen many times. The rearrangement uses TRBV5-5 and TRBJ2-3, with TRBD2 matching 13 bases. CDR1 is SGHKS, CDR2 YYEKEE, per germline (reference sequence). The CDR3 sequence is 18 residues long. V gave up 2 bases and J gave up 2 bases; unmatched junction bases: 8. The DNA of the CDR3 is TGTGCCAGCAGCTTATGGACTAGCGGGAGAGGTGTCACAGATACGCAGTATTTT. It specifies CASSLWTSGRGVTDTQYF. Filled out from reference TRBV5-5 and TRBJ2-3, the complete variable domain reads DAGVTQSPTHLIKTRGQQVTLRCSPISGHKSVSWYQQVLGQGPQFIFQYYEKEERGRGNFPDRFSARQFPNYSSELNVNALLLGDSALYLCASSLWTSGRGVTDTQYFGPGTRLTVL.

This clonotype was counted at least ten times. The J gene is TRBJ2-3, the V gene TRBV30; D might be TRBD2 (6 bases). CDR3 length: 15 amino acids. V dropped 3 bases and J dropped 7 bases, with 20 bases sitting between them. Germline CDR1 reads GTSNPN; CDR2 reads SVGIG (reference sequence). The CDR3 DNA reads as TGTGCCTGGAGCCCAGCGGGCGACAACCAACATACGCAGTATTTT. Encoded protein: CAWSPAGDNQHTQYF. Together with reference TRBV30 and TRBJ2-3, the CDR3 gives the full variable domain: SQTIHQWPATLVQPVGSPLSLECTVEGTSNPNLYWYRQAAGRGLQLLFYSVGIGQISSEVPQNLSASRPQDRQFILSSKKLLLSDSGFYLCAWSPAGDNQHTQYFGPGTRLTVL.

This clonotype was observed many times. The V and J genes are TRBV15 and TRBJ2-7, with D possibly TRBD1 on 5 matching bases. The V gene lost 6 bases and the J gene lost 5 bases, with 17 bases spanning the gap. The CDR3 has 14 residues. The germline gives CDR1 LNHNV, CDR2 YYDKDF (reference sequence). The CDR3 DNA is TGTGCCACCAGGAATCAACAGGAATCGGACGAGCAGTACTTC. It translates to CATRNQQESDEQYF.

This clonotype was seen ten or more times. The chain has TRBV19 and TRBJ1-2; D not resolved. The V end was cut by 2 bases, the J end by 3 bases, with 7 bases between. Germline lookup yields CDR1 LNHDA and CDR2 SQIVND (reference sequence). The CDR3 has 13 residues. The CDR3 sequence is CASSISGDYGYTF. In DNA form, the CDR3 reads TGTGCCAGTAGTATAAGCGGGGACTATGGCTACACCTTC.

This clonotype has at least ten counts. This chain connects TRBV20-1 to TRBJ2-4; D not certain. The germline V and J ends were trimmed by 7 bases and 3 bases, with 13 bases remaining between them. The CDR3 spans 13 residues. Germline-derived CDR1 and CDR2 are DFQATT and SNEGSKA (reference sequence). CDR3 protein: CSVPGPDKNIQYF. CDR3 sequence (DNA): TGCAGTGTTCCCGGACCTGACAAAAACATTCAGTACTTC.

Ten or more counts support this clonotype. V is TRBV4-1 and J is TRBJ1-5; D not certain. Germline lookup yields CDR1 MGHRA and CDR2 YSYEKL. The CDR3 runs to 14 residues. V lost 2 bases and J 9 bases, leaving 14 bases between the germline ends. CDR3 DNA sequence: TGCGCCAGCAGCCAAAGGCAGGTCTTGGGGCCCCAGCATTTT. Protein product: CASSQRQVLGPQHF.

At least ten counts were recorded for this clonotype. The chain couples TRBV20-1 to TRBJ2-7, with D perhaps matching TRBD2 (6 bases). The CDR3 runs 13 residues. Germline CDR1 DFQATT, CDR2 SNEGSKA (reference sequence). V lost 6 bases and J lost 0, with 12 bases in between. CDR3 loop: CSALAATSYEQYF. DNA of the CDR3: TGCAGTGCACTAGCCGCAACCTCCTACGAGCAGTACTTC.

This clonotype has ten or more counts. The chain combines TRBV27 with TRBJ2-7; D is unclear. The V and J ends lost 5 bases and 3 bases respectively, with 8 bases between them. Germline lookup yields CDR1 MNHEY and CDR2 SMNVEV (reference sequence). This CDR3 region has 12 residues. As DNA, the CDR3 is TGTGCCAGCAGTATCTTCCTCTACGAGCAGTACTTC. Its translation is CASSIFLYEQYF.

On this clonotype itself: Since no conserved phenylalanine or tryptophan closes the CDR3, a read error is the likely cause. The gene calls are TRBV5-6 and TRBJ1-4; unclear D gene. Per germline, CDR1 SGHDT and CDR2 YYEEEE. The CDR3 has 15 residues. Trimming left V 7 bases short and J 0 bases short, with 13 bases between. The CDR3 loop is CASAGRPATNEKLFS. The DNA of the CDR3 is TGTGCCAGCGCTGGCAGACCTGCAACTAATGAAAAACTGTTTTCT.

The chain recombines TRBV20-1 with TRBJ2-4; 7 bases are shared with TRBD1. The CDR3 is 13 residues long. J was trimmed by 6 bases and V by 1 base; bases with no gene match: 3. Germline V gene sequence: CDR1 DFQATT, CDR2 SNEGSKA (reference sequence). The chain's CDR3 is CSARAGTANIQYF. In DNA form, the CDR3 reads TGCAGTGCTAGAGCCGGGACAGCAAACATTCAGTACTTC.

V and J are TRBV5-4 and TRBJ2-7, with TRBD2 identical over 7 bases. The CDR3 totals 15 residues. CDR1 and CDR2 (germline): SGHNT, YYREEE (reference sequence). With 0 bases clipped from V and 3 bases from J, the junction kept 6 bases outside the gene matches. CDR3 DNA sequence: TGTGCCAGCAGCTTGGGGGGACTATCCGTCTACGAGCAGTACTTC. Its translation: CASSLGGLSVYEQYF.

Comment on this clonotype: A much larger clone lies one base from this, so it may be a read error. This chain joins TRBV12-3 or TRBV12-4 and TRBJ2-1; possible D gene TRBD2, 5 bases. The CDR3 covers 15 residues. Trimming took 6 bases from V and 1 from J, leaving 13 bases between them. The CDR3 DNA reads TGTGCCAGCAGGCCTCTCCGGGGATCCTACAATGAGCAGTTCTTC. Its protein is CASRPLRGSYNEQFF.

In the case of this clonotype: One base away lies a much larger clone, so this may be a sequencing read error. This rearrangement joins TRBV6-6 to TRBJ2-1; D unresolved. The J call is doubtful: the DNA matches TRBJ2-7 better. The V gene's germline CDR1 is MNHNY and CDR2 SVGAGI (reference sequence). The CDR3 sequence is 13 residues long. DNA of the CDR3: TGTGCCAGCAGTTACCGCTCCTACAATGAGCAGTACTTC. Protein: CASSYRSYNEQYF.

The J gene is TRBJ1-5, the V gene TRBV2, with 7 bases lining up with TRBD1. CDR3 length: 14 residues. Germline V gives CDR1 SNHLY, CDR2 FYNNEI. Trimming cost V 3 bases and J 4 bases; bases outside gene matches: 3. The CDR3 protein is CASSEETGNQPQHF. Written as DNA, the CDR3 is TGTGCCAGCAGTGAGGAGACAGGGAATCAGCCCCAGCATTTT.

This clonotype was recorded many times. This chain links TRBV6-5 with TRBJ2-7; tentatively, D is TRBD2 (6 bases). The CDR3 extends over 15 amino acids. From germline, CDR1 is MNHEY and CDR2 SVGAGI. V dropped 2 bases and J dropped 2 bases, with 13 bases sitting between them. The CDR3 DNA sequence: TGTGCCAGCAGTTACGAGCCGGGACTCACCTACGAGCAGTACTTC. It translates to CASSYEPGLTYEQYF.

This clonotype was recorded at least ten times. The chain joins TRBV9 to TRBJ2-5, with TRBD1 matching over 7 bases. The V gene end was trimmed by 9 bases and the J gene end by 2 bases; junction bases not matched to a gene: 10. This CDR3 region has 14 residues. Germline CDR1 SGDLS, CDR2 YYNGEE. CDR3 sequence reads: CAKTGWWPQETQYF. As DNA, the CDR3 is TGTGCCAAGACAGGGTGGTGGCCTCAAGAGACCCAGTACTTC.